What follows is one T cell receptor beta chain and its context. This entry is derived from a study of shared clonotypes between healthy human individuals. TCRdb's table, derived via immunoSEQ multiplex PCR, lists solely in-frame clones and lacks some. Of 2 million to 2.5 million clones listed, about 90% are singletons. This clonotype was obtained from a man aged 18 to 30 in good health. Some clones in this sample may be carry-over from other donors' samples. The sample was naive CD4+ T cells from PBMCs. Documented subset: CD45RA+ positively selected.

Written as DNA, the CDR3 is TGTGCCAGCAGCCAAGGGGACAGAAATCAGCCCCAGCATTTT. The encoded protein is CASSQGDRNQPQHF. The chain is built from TRBV4-2 and TRBJ1-5; 7 bases map to TRBD1. After removal of 1 base from V and 4 bases from J, the junction contained 1 base not matched to a gene. This CDR3 has 14 amino acids. Looked up from germline, CDR1 is LGHNA and CDR2 is YNFKEQ.